What follows are 7 T cell receptor beta chains derived from one specimen sequenced in a study of blood T cell repertoires in COVID-19. Some clones are missing from TCRdb's copy, which holds only in-frame ones; the method was immunoSEQ multiplex PCR. The sample comprises about 170,000 clones, about 80% of which are singletons, and 22% rests with the top ten. Sequenced: peripheral blood. The source of these receptors is an elderly woman with acute or convalescent COVID-19.

J is TRBJ2-5 and V is TRBV11-2, with 11 bases matching TRBD1. Germline values: CDR1 SGHAT, CDR2 FQNNGV. V dropped 5 bases and J dropped 2; count of bases not matched to a gene: 4. The CDR3 length is 15 residues. DNA for the CDR3: TGTGCCAGCAGCCGGGACAGGGGGGCGCAAGAGACCCAGTACTTC. It specifies CASSRDRGAQETQYF.

V and J are TRBV5-1 and TRBJ1-2; the D gene is possibly TRBD1 (5 bases). Trimming removed 4 bases at V and 4 bases at J, with 14 bases between. From germline, CDR1 is SGHRS and CDR2 YFSETQ. The CDR3 length is 14 residues. The CDR3 DNA reads as TGCGCCAGCAGCCCGGGAGACAGCTTCTATGGCTACACCTTC. Its translation: CASSPGDSFYGYTF. Combining the CDR3 with reference TRBV5-1 and TRBJ1-2 gives the whole variable domain KAGVTQTPRYLIKTRGQQVTLSCSPISGHRSVSWYQQTPGQGLQFLFEYFSETQRNKGNFPGRFSGRQFSNSRSEMNVSTLELGDSALYLCASSPGDSFYGYTFGSGTRLTVV.

The chain recombines TRBV5-1 with TRBJ2-1; TRBD2 agrees at 10 bases. Trimming removed 0 bases from V and 8 bases from J; junction bases left unmatched: 8. CDR1 is SGHRS and CDR2 is YFSETQ in the germline V gene. CDR3 length equals 16 residues. Here the CDR3 reads CASSLALAGVWDEQFF. Written as DNA, the CDR3 is TGCGCCAGCAGCTTGGCCCTAGCGGGAGTTTGGGATGAGCAGTTCTTC. Filled out from reference TRBV5-1 and TRBJ2-1, the complete variable domain reads KAGVTQTPRYLIKTRGQQVTLSCSPISGHRSVSWYQQTPGQGLQFLFEYFSETQRNKGNFPGRFSGRQFSNSRSEMNVSTLELGDSALYLCASSLALAGVWDEQFFGPGTRLTVL.

This chain joins TRBV11-2 and TRBJ2-1; D is perhaps TRBD2 (5 bases). Trimming removed 1 base from V and 10 bases from J, with 17 bases in between. Germline V gene data show CDR1 as SGHAT and CDR2 as FQNNGV. CDR3 length: 15 amino acids. CDR3 coding DNA: TGTGCCAGCAGCTTAGGTAACTGGCTTGCGGGCGAGCAGTTCTTC. It specifies CASSLGNWLAGEQFF.

The rearrangement links TRBV5-8 to TRBJ1-4, with D perhaps matching TRBD1 (6 bases). From germline, CDR1 is SGHTS and CDR2 YDEGEE. The ends were cut back, 3 bases at V and 4 bases at J, with 16 bases in the middle. This CDR3 comprises 16 residues. CDR3 bases: TGTGCCAGCAGCTCCGGCAAGACAGGCGGTAATGAAAAACTGTTTTTT. It is translated as CASSSGKTGGNEKLFF.

This chain joins TRBV11-2 and TRBJ1-5, with D tentatively TRBD1 (5 bases). This CDR3 comprises 17 residues. The V and J ends lost 1 base and 0 bases respectively, with 13 bases between them. The germline V gene encodes CDR1 SGHAT and CDR2 FQNNGV. CDR3 nucleotide sequence: TGTGCCAGCAGCTTAGGACCTCAGGGCCATAGCAATCAGCCCCAGCATTTT. It specifies CASSLGPQGHSNQPQHF.

The genes are TRBV7-9 and TRBJ1-2; 7 bases map to TRBD1. CDR1 and CDR2 (germline): SEHNR, FQNEAQ (reference sequence). CDR3 length equals 19 residues. The junction had 21 bases not matched to a gene; V was cut back by 3 bases and J by 5 bases. In DNA form, the CDR3 reads TGTGCCAGCAGCTTCAGTAGCGGAACAGGGGCCTCCTTTTTATATGGCTACACCTTC. Its protein product is CASSFSSGTGASFLYGYTF.